This TCR beta chain came from a study of blood T cell repertoires in COVID-19. Study background: The study drew acute and convalescent COVID-19 samples from the United States, Italy and Spain.

Authors' processing steps: The assay estimated nucleated cells by amplifying reference gene primers. The protocol was immunoSEQ multiplex PCR, while the TCRdb copy is restricted to in-frame clones and leaves out a portion. That table furnishes V, J and clone size, whereas the DNA furnished D and trimming. The data hold some 120,000 clones, with around 87% observed a single time. The CDR3 runs to 13 residues. The V and J ends lost 3 bases and 8 bases, in that order; junction bases with no gene match: 3. Germline CDR1 MNHEY, CDR2 SMNVEV (reference sequence). The sequence derives from a woman aged 60-70 years with acute or convalescent COVID-19. Sequencing was carried out using peripheral blood. The rearrangement joins TRBV27 to TRBJ2-2, with 7 bases lining up with TRBD2. CDR3 residues: CASSLGGSGELFF. For the CDR3, the DNA is TGTGCCAGCAGTTTGGGCGGGAGTGGGGAGCTGTTTTTT.